This is a list of T cell receptor beta chains from one sample in a study of vaccination and CD4 T cells after COVID-19. TCRdb independently ran MiXCR on the PCR reads; one entry per CDR3 protein. The table records about 36,000 distinct CDR3 sequences, about 35% of them present only once. Sequencing used CD4+ T cells from blood, obtained about 7 months after SARS-CoV-2 vaccination. The source is a human donor who had recovered from COVID-19. The CDR3 runs from the conserved cysteine through the conserved F or W. A D gene is named only where the DNA matches it firmly. A row's size may be missing; if present it is once, few, many or a size class.

size: few; D: TRBD2; J: TRBJ2-1; V: TRBV20-1; CDR3: CSARGTSGRYMGWNEQFF; DNA: TGCAGTGCTAGAGGGACTAGCGGGAGGTATATGGGATGGAATGAGCAGTTCTTC
size: few; D: -; J: TRBJ1-5; V: TRBV20-1; CDR3: CSARIQGMAGNQPQHF; DNA: TGCAGTGCTAGGATACAGGGAATGGCGGGCAATCAGCCCCAGCATTTT
size: -; D: TRBD2; J: TRBJ2-1; V: TRBV11-1; CDR3: CASSLLAGGYNEQFF; DNA: TGTGCCAGCAGCTTATTGGCGGGAGGGTACAATGAGCAGTTCTTC
size: few; D: -; J: TRBJ1-6; V: TRBV28; CDR3: CASSFPRGFNSPLHF; DNA: TGTGCCAGCAGTTTTCCCAGGGGTTTTAATTCACCCCTCCACTTT
size: -; D: -; J: TRBJ2-1; V: TRBV7-9; CDR3: CASSLAASAEQFF; DNA: TGTGCCAGCAGCTTAGCGGCGAGTGCTGAGCAGTTCTTC
size: -; D: -; J: TRBJ2-2; V: TRBV27; CDR3: CATKAGGAIPGELFF; DNA: TGTGCCACCAAAGCAGGGGGGGCTATCCCCGGGGAGCTGTTTTTT
size: few; D: TRBD2; J: TRBJ2-5; V: TRBV19; CDR3: CASSTLAGTPETQYF; DNA: TGTGCCAGTAGTACATTAGCGGGAACCCCAGAGACCCAGTACTTC
size: few; D: -; J: TRBJ2-1; V: TRBV6-1; CDR3: CASSRGVAGLDEQFF; DNA: TGTGCCAGCAGTAGAGGGGTCGCGGGACTGGATGAGCAGTTCTTC
size: -; D: -; J: TRBJ2-2; V: TRBV4-3; CDR3: CASSHQMIDGVGTGELFF; DNA: TGCGCCAGCAGCCATCAGATGATCGATGGGGTCGGCACCGGGGAGCTGTTTTTT
size: few; D: -; J: TRBJ2-3; V: TRBV2; CDR3: CASSGFSASTDTQYF; DNA: TGTGCCAGCAGTGGTTTTAGCGCAAGCACAGATACGCAGTATTTT
size: few; D: -; J: TRBJ2-7; V: TRBV7-2; CDR3: CASSLEAAYEQYF; DNA: TGTGCCAGCAGCTTAGAGGCAGCCTACGAGCAGTACTTC
size: few; D: -; J: TRBJ2-1; V: TRBV7-9; CDR3: CASSLLVNEQFF; DNA: TGTGCCAGCAGCTTATTAGTGAATGAGCAGTTCTTC
size: -; D: TRBD1; J: TRBJ1-5; V: TRBV28; CDR3: CASRPVVGQGYQPQHF; DNA: TGTGCCAGCAGACCGGTGGTGGGACAGGGGTATCAGCCCCAGCATTTT
size: -; D: -; J: TRBJ1-1; V: TRBV7-9; CDR3: CASSSRENTEAFF; DNA: TGTGCCAGCAGCTCCAGGGAGAACACTGAAGCTTTCTTT
size: -; D: -; J: TRBJ2-2; V: TRBV29-1; CDR3: CSVDQGNTGELFF; DNA: TGCAGCGTAGACCAGGGGAACACCGGGGAGCTGTTTTTT
size: -; D: TRBD2; J: TRBJ2-5; V: TRBV6-2/TRBV6-3; CDR3: CASSYNPRLAGGQETQYF; DNA: TGTGCCAGCAGTTACAACCCTAGACTAGCGGGAGGACAAGAGACCCAGTACTTC
size: -; D: -; J: TRBJ2-6; V: TRBV20-1; CDR3: CSAEQGSRSGANVLTF; DNA: TGCAGTGCAGAACAGGGCTCCAGGTCTGGGGCCAACGTCCTGACTTTC
size: -; D: TRBD2; J: TRBJ2-3; V: TRBV7-9; CDR3: CASSRLAGGRSTDTQYF; DNA: TGTGCCAGCAGCCGACTAGCGGGAGGCCGGAGCACAGATACGCAGTATTTT
size: few; D: -; J: TRBJ2-3; V: TRBV11-3; CDR3: CASSVNTDTQYF; DNA: TGTGCCAGCAGCGTAAACACAGATACGCAGTATTTT
size: -; D: -; J: TRBJ1-6; V: TRBV6-1; CDR3: CASSERYGGVNSPLHF; DNA: TGTGCCAGCAGTGAGAGGTATGGGGGTGTCAATTCACCCCTCCACTTT
size: -; D: -; J: TRBJ2-1; V: TRBV27; CDR3: CASSSRTSYNEQFF; DNA: TGTGCCAGCAGTTCGCGGACTTCCTACAATGAGCAGTTCTTC
size: few; D: -; J: TRBJ1-5; V: TRBV11-2; CDR3: CASSLGSGYSNQPQHF; DNA: TGTGCCAGCAGCTTAGGTTCGGGTTATAGCAATCAGCCCCAGCATTTT
size: few; D: TRBD1; J: TRBJ2-1; V: TRBV19; CDR3: CASRNTGGNEQFF; DNA: TGTGCCAGTAGGAATACAGGGGGGAATGAGCAGTTCTTC
size: -; D: TRBD1; J: TRBJ2-2; V: TRBV7-9; CDR3: CASSWPFRQGTGELFF; DNA: TGTGCCAGCAGCTGGCCTTTCCGACAGGGCACCGGGGAGCTGTTTTTT
size: once; D: -; J: TRBJ2-2; V: TRBV30; CDR3: CAWSERDTGELFF; DNA: TGTGCCTGGAGTGAGAGGGACACCGGGGAGCTGTTTTTT
size: -; D: -; J: TRBJ2-1; V: TRBV7-9; CDR3: CASSARESSYNEQFF; DNA: TGTGCCAGCAGCGCACGGGAGAGCTCCTACAATGAGCAGTTCTTC
size: -; D: -; J: TRBJ2-7; V: TRBV20-1; CDR3: CSASTSREDEQYF; DNA: TGCAGTGCTAGTACTTCGCGGGAAGACGAGCAGTACTTC
size: few; D: TRBD1; J: TRBJ2-7; V: TRBV28; CDR3: CASSSNNQGQGPTYEQYF; DNA: TGTGCCAGCAGTTCAAACAACCAGGGACAGGGACCAACCTACGAGCAGTACTTC
size: -; D: -; J: TRBJ1-3; V: TRBV15; CDR3: CATSRAQNSGNTIYF; DNA: TGTGCCACCAGCAGAGCCCAAAACTCTGGAAACACCATATATTTT
size: -; D: -; J: TRBJ2-7; V: TRBV27; CDR3: CASSLSLGRLYEQYF; DNA: TGTGCCAGCAGTTTATCTCTTGGACGGCTCTACGAGCAGTACTTC
size: -; D: TRBD1; J: TRBJ2-1; V: TRBV19; CDR3: CASSPRDRGSSYNEQFF; DNA: TGTGCCAGTAGTCCCCGAGACAGGGGAAGCTCCTACAATGAGCAGTTCTTC
size: -; D: -; J: TRBJ1-2; V: TRBV5-1; CDR3: CASRLESGRFSYTF; DNA: TGCGCCAGCAGGTTGGAGTCGGGACGGTTTAGCTACACCTTC
size: -; D: TRBD1; J: TRBJ2-7; V: TRBV6-1; CDR3: CASRNRGAYEQYF; DNA: TGTGCCAGCAGGAACAGGGGAGCCTACGAGCAGTACTTC
size: -; D: TRBD2; J: TRBJ2-5; V: TRBV6-1; CDR3: CASRGGGVETQYF; DNA: TGTGCCAGTAGAGGCGGGGGGGTAGAGACCCAGTACTTC
size: -; D: -; J: TRBJ2-3; V: TRBV7-2; CDR3: CASSQTRDILPGLQYF; DNA: TGTGCCAGCAGCCAAACGCGGGACATTCTTCCCGGGCTCCAGTATTTT
size: -; D: -; J: TRBJ2-1; V: TRBV28; CDR3: CASRVGPGSYNEQFF; DNA: TGTGCCAGCAGGGTCGGACCGGGCTCCTACAATGAGCAGTTCTTC
size: -; D: -; J: TRBJ1-5; V: TRBV28; CDR3: CASSKLPRGRNQPQHF; DNA: TGTGCCAGCAGTAAACTCCCTCGGGGCCGCAATCAGCCCCAGCATTTT
size: many; D: -; J: TRBJ1-2; V: TRBV15; CDR3: CATSSGTAWSGYTF; DNA: TGTGCCACCAGCAGTGGTACCGCTTGGAGCGGCTACACCTTC
size: -; D: TRBD1; J: TRBJ2-7; V: TRBV5-6; CDR3: CASSIWTGAYEQYF; DNA: TGTGCCAGCAGCATTTGGACAGGGGCCTACGAGCAGTACTTC
size: -; D: -; J: TRBJ2-7; V: TRBV27; CDR3: CASSFSWGNSYEQYF; DNA: TGTGCCAGCAGTTTCTCTTGGGGGAACTCCTACGAGCAGTACTTC
size: -; D: -; J: TRBJ2-3; V: TRBV28; CDR3: CASSWGDTQYF; DNA: TGTGCCAGCAGCTGGGGAGATACGCAGTATTTT
size: -; D: -; J: TRBJ1-6; V: TRBV20-1; CDR3: CSARLRDNSPLHF; DNA: TGCAGTGCGAGGTTGAGGGATAATTCACCCCTCCACTTT
size: -; D: TRBD1; J: TRBJ2-3; V: TRBV7-3; CDR3: CASSPRTGGDTQYF; DNA: TGTGCCAGCAGCCCCCGGACAGGAGGAGATACGCAGTATTTT
size: -; D: TRBD2; J: TRBJ2-7; V: TRBV25-1; CDR3: CASSDRDSGKTYEQYF; DNA: TGTGCCAGCAGTGATCGGGATAGCGGGAAAACCTACGAGCAGTACTTC
size: -; D: -; J: TRBJ2-7; V: TRBV24-1; CDR3: CATSAPGLDEQYF; DNA: TGTGCCACCAGCGCCCCCGGATTGGATGAGCAGTACTTC
size: -; D: -; J: TRBJ1-6; V: TRBV4-1; CDR3: CASSQVPYNSPLHF; DNA: TGCGCCAGCAGCCAAGTTCCATATAATTCACCCCTCCACTTT
size: few; D: TRBD2; J: TRBJ2-5; V: TRBV20-1; CDR3: CSARRGSGTQYF; DNA: TGCAGTGCCCGGCGGGGGTCGGGAACCCAGTACTTC
size: -; D: -; J: TRBJ1-5; V: TRBV6-1; CDR3: CASSDVQANQPQHF; DNA: TGTGCCAGCAGTGATGTACAGGCCAATCAGCCCCAGCATTTT
size: few; D: -; J: TRBJ2-3; V: TRBV20-1; CDR3: CSARDMETRDTQYF; DNA: TGCAGTGCTAGAGATATGGAGACTAGGGATACGCAGTATTTT
size: -; D: -; J: TRBJ2-7; V: TRBV7-9; CDR3: CASSSDSYEQCF; DNA: TGTGCCAGCAGCTCCGACAGCTACGAGCAGTGCTTC